The 2 T cell receptor beta chains presented below share a single source sample, sequenced in a study of blood T cell repertoires in COVID-19. TCRdb keeps only in-frame clones here, not all; method: immunoSEQ multiplex PCR. The sample includes some 60,000 clones, around 86% of them seen just once. Material: peripheral blood. These receptors all stem from a human donor with active COVID-19. The donor label of this sample is uncertain.

The chain uses TRBV30 and TRBJ1-1, with D uncertain. Trimming took off 2 bases at V and 8 bases at J, with 15 bases between the two ends. The CDR3 extends over 13 amino acids. Germline V gene data show CDR1 as GTSNPN and CDR2 as SVGIG (reference sequence). CDR3 DNA sequence: TGTGCCTGGAGTATCCTAAGACACTCCGAAGCTTTCTTT. Residues: CAWSILRHSEAFF.

This chain joins TRBV11-2 and TRBJ1-3, with D uncertain. The V gene's germline CDR1 is SGHAT and CDR2 FQNNGV. The CDR3 consists of 17 residues. V lost 0 bases and J 1 base, leaving 13 bases between the germline ends. CDR3 sequence (DNA): TGTGCCAGCAGCTTAGATCGTGGGGAGAGGTCTGGAAACACCATATATTTT. It yields the protein CASSLDRGERSGNTIYF.